The TCR beta chain described here comes from a study of blood T cell repertoires in COVID-19 (TCRdb year 2020). Some background on the complete study: Samples covering the acute and convalescent phases of COVID-19 were provided by collaborators in the United States, Italy and Spain. The dataset comprised deeply sampled blood TCRbeta repertoires from subjects exposed to, actively infected with, or recovered from COVID-19. The sample metadata nearly always contained a de-identified subject ID, COVID-19 status, age in years and sex. The samples were drawn from two sources: the first 160 participants of the ongoing ImmuneRACE study, and 1,000 to 1,500 subjects contributed by 6 global collaborators. HLA class I and class II types, where available, came from metadata supplied by the sample provider rather than from assay-based typing. The prospective study material was composed of cDNA or gDNA derived from T cells, B-cell-depleted T cells, or PBMCs. The repertoires were released in a freely available public database meant as a resource for research on the immune response to SARS-CoV-2.

TCRbeta CDR3 regions were amplified from genomic DNA by means of the immunoSEQ Assay, a bias-controlled multiplex PCR. For the original study's pipeline: Within the assay, amplification of reference gene primers was used to estimate how many nucleated cells each sample contained. To quantify the absolute abundance of each unique TCRbeta CDR3 rearrangement, sequence reads were collapsed and filtered. For each sample, productive Simpson clonality was calculated by taking the square root of Simpson's diversity index across productive rearrangements. This immuneACCESS table, as held by TCRdb, lists in-frame sequences with V and J called but not all clones. Of the missing ones, under half trace to an unresolved V gene in checked studies; the others have no known cause. V and J calls and clone size are as listed in that table; D and trimming were resolved from the DNA. The sample table shows about 270,000 clones, and around four fifths are seen once. The top ten clones comprise approximately 4.1% of the sample.

Collaborating institutions collected whole blood in K2EDTA tubes following their own protocols. Collaborator samples were shipped for TCRbeta analysis as frozen whole blood, isolated PBMCs, or DNA extracted from either sample type. V is shortened by 6 bases, J by 2 bases, and the region joining them spans 8 bases. CDR1 and CDR2 are drawn from the germline V gene: SGHAT, FQNNGV. Including cysteine and phenylalanine, the CDR3 has 14 amino acids. Only CDR3 DNA remains: 42 bases, in frame from the first base. The full study reports these points: Clinical and demographic metadata were provided uncurated, with the amount varying by source and participant.

Details on this clone: Its antigen is still unknown. No base quality values were provided; no much bigger clone lies one nucleotide off.

Recombination linked TRBV11-2 to TRBJ1-6, with TRBD1 perhaps the D gene, on 6 matching bases. The sequenced sample was peripheral blood. This TCR derives from a woman aged 50 to 60 with active or convalescent COVID-19. The base sequence is TGTGCCAGCAGGCCAGGGGCCTATAATTCACCCCTCCACTTT. This yields the protein CASRPGAYNSPLHF.